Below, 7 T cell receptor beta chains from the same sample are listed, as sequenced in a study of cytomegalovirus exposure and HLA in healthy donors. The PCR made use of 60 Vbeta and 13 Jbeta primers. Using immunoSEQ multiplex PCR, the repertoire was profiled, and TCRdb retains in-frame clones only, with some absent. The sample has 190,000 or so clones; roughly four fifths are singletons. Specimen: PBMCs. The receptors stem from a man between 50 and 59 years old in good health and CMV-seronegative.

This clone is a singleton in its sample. This CDR3 reads CASTWTGSNQPQHF. The CDR3 DNA is TGTGCCAGTACCTGGACAGGGAGCAATCAGCCCCAGCATTTT. V usage is TRBV19 and J usage is TRBJ1-5, with 8 bases fitting TRBD1. The J segment lost 1 base and the V segment lost 7 bases, leaving 3 bases of the junction unmatched. CDR1 and CDR2 from the germline V gene are LNHDA and SQIVND (reference sequence). The CDR3 has 14 amino acids.

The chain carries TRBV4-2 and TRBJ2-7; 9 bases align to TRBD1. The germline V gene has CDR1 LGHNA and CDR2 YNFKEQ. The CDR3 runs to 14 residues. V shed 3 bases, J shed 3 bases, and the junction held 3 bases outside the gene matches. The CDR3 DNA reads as TGTGCCAGCAGCCACCCGGGACAGGGCTACGAGCAGTACTTC. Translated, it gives CASSHPGQGYEQYF.

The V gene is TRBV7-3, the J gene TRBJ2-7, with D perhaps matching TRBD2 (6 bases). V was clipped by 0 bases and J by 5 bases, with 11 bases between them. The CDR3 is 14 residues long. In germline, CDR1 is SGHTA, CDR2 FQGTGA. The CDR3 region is CASSLTGGRNEQYF. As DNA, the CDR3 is TGTGCCAGCAGCTTAACGGGAGGACGGAACGAGCAGTACTTC.

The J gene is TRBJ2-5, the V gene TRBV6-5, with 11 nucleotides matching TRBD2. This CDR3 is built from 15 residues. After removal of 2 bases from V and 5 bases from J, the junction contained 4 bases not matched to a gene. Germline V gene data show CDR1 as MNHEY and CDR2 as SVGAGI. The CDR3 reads CASSYPLAGVETQYF. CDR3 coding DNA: TGTGCCAGCAGTTACCCACTAGCGGGGGTTGAGACCCAGTACTTC.

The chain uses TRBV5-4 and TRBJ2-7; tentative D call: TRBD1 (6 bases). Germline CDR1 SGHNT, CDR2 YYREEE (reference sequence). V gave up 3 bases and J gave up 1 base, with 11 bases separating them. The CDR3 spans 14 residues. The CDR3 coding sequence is TGTGCCAGCAGCTCAGGGACATATTCCTACGAGCAGTACTTC. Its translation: CASSSGTYSYEQYF.

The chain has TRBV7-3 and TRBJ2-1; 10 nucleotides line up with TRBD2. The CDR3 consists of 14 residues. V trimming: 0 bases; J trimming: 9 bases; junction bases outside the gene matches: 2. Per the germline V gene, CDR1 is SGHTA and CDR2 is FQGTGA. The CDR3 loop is CASSLTGTSVEQFF. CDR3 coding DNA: TGTGCCAGCAGCTTAACCGGGACTAGCGTTGAGCAGTTCTTC.

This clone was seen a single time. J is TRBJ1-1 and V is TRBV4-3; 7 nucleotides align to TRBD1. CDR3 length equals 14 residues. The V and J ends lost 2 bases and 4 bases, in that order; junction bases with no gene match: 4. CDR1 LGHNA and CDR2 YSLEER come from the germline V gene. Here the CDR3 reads CASSQTGASTEAFF. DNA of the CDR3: TGCGCCAGCAGCCAAACAGGGGCAAGCACTGAAGCTTTCTTT.